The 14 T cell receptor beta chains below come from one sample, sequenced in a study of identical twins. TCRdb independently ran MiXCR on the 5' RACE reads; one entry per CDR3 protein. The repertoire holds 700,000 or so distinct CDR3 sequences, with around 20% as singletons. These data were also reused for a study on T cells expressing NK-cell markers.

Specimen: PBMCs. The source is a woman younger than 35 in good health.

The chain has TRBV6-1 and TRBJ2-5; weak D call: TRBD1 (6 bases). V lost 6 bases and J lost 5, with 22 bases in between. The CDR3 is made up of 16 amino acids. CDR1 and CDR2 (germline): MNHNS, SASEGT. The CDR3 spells CASSPGHSFVGETQYF. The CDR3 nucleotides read TGTGCCAGCAGCCCGGGACACAGCTTTGTCGGGGAGACCCAGTACTTC.

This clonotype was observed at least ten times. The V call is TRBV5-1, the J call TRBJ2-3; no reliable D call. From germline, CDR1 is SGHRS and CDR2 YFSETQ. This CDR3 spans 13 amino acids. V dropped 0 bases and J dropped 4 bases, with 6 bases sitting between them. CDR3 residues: CASSLELPDTQYF. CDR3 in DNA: TGCGCCAGCAGCTTGGAGCTCCCAGATACGCAGTATTTT.

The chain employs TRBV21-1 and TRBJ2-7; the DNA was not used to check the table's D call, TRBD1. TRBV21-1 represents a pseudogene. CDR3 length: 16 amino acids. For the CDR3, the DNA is TGTGCCAGCAGCAAAGTGTGGGCGGGACCTTCCTACGAGCAGTACTTC. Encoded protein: CASSKVWAGPSYEQYF.

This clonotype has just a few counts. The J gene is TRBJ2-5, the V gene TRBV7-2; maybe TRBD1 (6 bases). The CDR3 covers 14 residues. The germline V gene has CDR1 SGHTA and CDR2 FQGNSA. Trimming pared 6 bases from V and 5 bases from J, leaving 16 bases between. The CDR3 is CASSSTGYRETQYF. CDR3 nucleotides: TGTGCCAGCAGTTCTACAGGGTATCGGGAGACCCAGTACTTC.

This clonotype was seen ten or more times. CDR3 sequence reads: CASRLAGGRSYEQYF. The CDR3 DNA is TGTGCCAGCAGGCTAGCGGGAGGACGCTCCTACGAGCAGTACTTC. The J gene is TRBJ2-7, the V gene TRBV12-3 or TRBV12-4; 11 bases match TRBD2. This CDR3 region has 15 residues. J was trimmed by 0 bases and V by 6 bases; bases with no gene match: 4.

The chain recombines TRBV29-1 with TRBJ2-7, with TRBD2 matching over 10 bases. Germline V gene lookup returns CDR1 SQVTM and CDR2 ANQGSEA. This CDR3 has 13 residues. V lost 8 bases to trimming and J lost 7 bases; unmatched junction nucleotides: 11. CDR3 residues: CSSRLAGLREQYF. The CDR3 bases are TGCAGCTCTCGACTAGCGGGTCTTAGGGAGCAGTACTTC.

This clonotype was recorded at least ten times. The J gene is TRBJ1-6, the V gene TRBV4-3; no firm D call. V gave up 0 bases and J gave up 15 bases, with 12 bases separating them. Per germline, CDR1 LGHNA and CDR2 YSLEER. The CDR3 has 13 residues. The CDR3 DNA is TGCGCCAGCAGCCAAGAAATCGGACGGCTCCTCCACTTT. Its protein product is CASSQEIGRLLHF.

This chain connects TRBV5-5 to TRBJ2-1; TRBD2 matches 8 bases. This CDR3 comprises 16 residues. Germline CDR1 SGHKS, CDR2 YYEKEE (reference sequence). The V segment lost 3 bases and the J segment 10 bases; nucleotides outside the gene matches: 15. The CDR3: CASSSSPGTSTSEQFF. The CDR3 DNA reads TGTGCCAGCAGCTCGAGTCCCGGGACTAGTACCTCCGAGCAGTTCTTC.

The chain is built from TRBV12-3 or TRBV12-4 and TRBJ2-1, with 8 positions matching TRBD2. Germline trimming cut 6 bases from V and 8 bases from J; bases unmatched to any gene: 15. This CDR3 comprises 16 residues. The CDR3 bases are TGTGCCAGCAGCGCCGGGACTAGTTTTTATTTCTATGAGCAGTTCTTC. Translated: CASSAGTSFYFYEQFF.

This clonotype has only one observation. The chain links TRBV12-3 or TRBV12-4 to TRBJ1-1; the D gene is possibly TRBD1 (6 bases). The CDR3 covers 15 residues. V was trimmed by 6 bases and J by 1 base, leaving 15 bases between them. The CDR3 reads CASSHPMTGNTEAFF. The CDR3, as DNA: TGTGCCAGCAGCCATCCAATGACAGGGAACACTGAAGCTTTCTTT.

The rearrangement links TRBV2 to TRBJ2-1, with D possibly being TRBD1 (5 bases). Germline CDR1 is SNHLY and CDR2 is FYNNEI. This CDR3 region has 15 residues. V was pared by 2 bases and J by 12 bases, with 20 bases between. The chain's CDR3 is CASSEKAGSILGQFF. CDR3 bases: TGTGCCAGCAGTGAAAAGGCAGGGTCTATTCTCGGGCAGTTCTTC.

The CDR3 DNA is TGCGCCAGCAGCCCGGGGACGGCCAAGGATGGCTACACCTTC. It translates to CASSPGTAKDGYTF. This chain links TRBV5-1 with TRBJ1-2, with a tentative D call TRBD1 (5 bases). This CDR3 region has 14 residues. V was clipped by 4 bases and J by 6 bases, with 16 bases between them. Germline CDR1 is SGHRS and CDR2 is YFSETQ.

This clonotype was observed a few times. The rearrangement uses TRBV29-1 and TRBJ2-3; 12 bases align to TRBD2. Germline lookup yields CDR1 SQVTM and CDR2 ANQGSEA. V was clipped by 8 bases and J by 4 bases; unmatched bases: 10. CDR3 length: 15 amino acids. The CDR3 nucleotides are TGCAGCATCCCATTTCTAGCGGGGGGGGCAGATACGCAGTATTTT. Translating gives CSIPFLAGGADTQYF.

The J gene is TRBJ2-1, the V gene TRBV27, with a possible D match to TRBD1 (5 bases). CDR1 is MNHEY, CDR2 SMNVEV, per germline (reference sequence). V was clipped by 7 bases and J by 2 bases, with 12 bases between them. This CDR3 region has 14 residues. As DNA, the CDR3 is TGTGCCAGCACTACAGGATTTCCCTACAATGAGCAGTTCTTC. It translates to CASTTGFPYNEQFF.